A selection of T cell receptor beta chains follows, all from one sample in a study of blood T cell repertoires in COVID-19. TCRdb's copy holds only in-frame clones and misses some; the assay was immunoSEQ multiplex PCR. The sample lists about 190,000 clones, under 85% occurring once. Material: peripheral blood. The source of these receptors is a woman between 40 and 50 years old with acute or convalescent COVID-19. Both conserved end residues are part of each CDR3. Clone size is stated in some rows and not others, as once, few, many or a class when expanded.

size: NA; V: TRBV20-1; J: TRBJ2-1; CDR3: CSASGGQGLDEQFF
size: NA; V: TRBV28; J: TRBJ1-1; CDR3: CASNPQGAMNTEAFF
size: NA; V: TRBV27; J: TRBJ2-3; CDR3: CASSLGQGVIDTQYF
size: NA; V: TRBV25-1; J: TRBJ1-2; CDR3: CASSGATGRVANYGYTF
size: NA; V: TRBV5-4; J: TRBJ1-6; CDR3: CASGGQNSPLHF
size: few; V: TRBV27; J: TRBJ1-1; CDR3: CASSLSPGTGWTEAFF
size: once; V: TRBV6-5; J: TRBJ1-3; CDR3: CASGMRVGNTIYF
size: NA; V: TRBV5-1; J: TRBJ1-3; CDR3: CASSLELYSGNTIYF
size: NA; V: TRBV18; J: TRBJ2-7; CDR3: CASSSQGNYEQYF
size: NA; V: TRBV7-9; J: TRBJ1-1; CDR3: CASSLAPRGTEAFF
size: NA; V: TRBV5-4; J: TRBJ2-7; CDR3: CASSIGVRSGYEQYF
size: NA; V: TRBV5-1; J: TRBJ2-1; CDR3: CASSFGSNEQFF
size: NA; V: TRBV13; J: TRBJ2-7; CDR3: CASSSSGQGQTVQYF
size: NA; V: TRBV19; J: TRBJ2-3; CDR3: CASSILSGGADTQYF
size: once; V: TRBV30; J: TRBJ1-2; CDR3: CAWAPTVANYGYTF
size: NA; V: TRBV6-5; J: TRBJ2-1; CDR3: CASSRRDTTYNEQFF
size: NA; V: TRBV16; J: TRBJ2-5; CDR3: CASSQSGGGETQYF
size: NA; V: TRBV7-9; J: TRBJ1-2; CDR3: CASERGKGFSISF
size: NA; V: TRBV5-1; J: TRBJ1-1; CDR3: CASRIQGREAFF
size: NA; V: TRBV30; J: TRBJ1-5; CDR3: CAWSVLQGFEGNQPQHF
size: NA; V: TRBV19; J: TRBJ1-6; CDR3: CASRVRGADSPLHF
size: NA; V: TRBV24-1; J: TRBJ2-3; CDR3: CATSEGTTVRQYF
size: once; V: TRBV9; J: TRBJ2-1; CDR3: CASSVDSGPYNEQFF
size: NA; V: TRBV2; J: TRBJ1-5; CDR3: CASEAGSNQPQHF
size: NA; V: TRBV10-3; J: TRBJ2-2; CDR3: CAISQQNTGELFF
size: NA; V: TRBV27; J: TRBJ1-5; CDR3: CASSLQGGNQPQHF
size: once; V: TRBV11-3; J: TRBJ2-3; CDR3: CASSLDGGMGDTQYF
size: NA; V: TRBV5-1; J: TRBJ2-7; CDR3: CASGLLPGVSYEQYF
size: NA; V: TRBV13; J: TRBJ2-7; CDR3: CASSPPPLAVPYEQYF
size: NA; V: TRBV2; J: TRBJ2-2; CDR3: CASYLGRTNTGELFF
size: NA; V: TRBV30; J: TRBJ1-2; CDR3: CAWSGKGGYGYTF
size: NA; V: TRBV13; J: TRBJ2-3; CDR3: CASSLPGLHQPQYF
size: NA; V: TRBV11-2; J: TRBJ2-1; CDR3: CASSFEGAAYNEQFF
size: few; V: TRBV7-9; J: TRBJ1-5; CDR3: CASSLGQGVSQPQHF
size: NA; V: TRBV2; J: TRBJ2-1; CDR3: CASKARTGGEDEQFF
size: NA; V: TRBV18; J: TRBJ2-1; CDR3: CASPGLAGYNEQFF